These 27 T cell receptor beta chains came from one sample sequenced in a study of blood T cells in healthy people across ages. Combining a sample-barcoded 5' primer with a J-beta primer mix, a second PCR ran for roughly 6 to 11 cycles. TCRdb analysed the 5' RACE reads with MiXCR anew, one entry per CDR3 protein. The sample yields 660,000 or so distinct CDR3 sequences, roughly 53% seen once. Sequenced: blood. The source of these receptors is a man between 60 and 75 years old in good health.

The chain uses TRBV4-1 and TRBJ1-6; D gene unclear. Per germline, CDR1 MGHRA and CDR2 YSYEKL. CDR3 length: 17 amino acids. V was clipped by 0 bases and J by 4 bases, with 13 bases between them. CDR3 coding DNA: TGCGCCAGCAGCCAAGAGGCGGGAATACTATATAATTCACCCCTCCACTTT. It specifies CASSQEAGILYNSPLHF.

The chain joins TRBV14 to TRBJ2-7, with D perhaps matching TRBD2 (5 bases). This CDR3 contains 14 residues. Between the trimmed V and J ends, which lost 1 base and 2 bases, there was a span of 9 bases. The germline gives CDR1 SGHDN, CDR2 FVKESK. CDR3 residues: CASSQALVTYEQYF. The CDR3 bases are TGTGCCAGCAGCCAAGCACTAGTCACCTACGAGCAGTACTTC.

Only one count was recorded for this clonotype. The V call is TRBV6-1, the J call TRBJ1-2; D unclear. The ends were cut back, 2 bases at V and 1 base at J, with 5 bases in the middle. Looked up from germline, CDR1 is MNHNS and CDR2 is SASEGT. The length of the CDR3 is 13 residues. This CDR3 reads CASSEPDNYGYTF. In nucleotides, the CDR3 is TGTGCCAGCAGTGAACCAGATAACTATGGCTACACCTTC.

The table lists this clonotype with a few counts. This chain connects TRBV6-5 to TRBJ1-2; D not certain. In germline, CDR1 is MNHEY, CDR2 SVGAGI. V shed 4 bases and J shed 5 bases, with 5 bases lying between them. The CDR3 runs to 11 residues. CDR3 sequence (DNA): TGTGCCAGCAGTTCAGTATATGGCTACACCTTC. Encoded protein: CASSSVYGYTF.

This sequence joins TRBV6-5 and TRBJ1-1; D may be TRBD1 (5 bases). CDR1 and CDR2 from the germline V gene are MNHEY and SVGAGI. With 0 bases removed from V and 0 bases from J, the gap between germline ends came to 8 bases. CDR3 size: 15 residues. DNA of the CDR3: TGTGCCAGCAGTTACTCGATGGGGCTGAACACTGAAGCTTTCTTT. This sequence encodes CASSYSMGLNTEAFF.

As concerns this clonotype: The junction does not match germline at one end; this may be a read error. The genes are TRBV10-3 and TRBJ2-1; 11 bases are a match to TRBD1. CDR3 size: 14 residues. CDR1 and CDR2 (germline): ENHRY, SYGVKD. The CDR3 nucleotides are TGTGCCAGCAGTACAGGACAGGGGGCCAATGAGCAGTTCTTC. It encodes CASSTGQGANEQFF.

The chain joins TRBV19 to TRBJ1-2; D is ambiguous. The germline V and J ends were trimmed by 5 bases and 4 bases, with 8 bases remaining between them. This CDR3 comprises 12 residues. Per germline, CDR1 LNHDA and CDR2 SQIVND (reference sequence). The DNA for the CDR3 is TGTGCCAGTAGTCGGTTCACCTATGGCTACACCTTC. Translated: CASSRFTYGYTF.

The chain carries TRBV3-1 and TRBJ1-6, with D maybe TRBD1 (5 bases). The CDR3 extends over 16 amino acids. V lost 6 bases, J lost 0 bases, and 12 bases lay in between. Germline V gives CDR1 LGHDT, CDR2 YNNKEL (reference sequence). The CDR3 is CASRRSGSSYNSPLHF. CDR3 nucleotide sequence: TGTGCCAGCAGACGCTCAGGGAGCTCCTATAATTCACCCCTCCACTTT.

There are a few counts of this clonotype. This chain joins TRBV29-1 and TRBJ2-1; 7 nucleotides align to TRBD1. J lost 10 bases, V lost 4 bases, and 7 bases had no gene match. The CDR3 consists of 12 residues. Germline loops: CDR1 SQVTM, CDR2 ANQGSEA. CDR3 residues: CSVGSGRGEQFF. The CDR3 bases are TGCAGCGTTGGCTCGGGCAGGGGGGAGCAGTTCTTC.

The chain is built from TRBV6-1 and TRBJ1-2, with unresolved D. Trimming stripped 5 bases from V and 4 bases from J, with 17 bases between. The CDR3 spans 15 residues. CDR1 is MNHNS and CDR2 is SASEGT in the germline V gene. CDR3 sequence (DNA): TGTGCCAGCAGTCAAGAGATGAGGTCCGCCTATGGCTACACCTTC. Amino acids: CASSQEMRSAYGYTF.

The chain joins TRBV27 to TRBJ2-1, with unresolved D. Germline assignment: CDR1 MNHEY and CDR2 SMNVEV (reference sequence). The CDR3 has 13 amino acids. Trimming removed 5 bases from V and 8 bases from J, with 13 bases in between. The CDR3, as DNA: TGTGCCAGCAGTACACACTTAGCCGATGAGCAGTTCTTC. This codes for CASSTHLADEQFF.

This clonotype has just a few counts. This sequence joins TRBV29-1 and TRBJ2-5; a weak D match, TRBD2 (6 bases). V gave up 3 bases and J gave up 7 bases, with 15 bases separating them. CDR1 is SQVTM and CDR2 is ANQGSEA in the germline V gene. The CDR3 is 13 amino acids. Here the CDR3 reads CSVDQGLVGTQYF. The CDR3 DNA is TGCAGCGTTGATCAGGGACTGGTTGGGACCCAGTACTTC.

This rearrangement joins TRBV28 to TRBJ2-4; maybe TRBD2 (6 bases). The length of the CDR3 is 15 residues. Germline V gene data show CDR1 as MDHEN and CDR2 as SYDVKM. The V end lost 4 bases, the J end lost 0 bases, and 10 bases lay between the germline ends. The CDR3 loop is CASSYGGLAKNIQYF. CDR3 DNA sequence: TGTGCCAGCAGTTATGGAGGGTTAGCCAAAAACATTCAGTACTTC.

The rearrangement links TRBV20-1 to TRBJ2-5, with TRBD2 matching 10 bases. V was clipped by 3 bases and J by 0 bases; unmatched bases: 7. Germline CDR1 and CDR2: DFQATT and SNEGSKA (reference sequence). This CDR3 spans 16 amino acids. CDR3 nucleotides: TGCAGTGCTAGGGTAACTAGCGGGGAAGACCAAGAGACCCAGTACTTC. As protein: CSARVTSGEDQETQYF.

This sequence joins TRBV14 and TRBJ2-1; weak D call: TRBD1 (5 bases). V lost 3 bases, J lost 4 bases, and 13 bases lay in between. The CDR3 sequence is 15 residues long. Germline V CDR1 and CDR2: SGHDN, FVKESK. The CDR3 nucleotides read TGTGCCAGCAGCCAGGGGCATGTAGGGTACAATGAGCAGTTCTTC. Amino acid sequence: CASSQGHVGYNEQFF.

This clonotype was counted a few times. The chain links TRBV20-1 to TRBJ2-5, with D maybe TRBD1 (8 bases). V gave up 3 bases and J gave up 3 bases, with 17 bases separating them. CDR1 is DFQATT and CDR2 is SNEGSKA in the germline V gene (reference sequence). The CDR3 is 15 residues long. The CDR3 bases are TGCAGTGCTAGTCTCACAGGGGGGGTTGAAGAGACCCAGTACTTC. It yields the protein CSASLTGGVEETQYF.

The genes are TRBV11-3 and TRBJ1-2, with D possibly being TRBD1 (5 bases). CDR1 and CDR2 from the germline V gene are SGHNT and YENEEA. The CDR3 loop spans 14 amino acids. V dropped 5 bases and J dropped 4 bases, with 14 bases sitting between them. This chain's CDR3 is CASSVHGRGYGYTF. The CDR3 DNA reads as TGTGCCAGCAGCGTCCATGGGAGGGGCTATGGCTACACCTTC.

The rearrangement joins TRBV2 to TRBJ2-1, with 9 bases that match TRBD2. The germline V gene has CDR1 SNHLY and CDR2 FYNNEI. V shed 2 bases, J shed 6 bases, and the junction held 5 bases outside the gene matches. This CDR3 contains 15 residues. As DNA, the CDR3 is TGTGCCAGCAGTGAACGGTTAGCGGGGGCCAATGAGCAGTTCTTC. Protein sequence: CASSERLAGANEQFF.

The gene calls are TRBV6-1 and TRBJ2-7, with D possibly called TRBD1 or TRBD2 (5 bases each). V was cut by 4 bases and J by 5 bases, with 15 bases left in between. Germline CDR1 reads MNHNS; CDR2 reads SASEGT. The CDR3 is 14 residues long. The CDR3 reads CASSGGRAGDEQYF. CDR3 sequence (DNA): TGTGCCAGCAGTGGAGGCAGGGCCGGGGACGAGCAGTACTTC.

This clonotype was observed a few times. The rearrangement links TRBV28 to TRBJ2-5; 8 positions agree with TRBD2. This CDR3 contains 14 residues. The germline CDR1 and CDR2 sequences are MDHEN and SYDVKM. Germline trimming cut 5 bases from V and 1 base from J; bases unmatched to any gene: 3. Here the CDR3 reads CASSGGGTQETQYF. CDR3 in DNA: TGTGCCAGCAGTGGCGGGGGGACCCAAGAGACCCAGTACTTC.

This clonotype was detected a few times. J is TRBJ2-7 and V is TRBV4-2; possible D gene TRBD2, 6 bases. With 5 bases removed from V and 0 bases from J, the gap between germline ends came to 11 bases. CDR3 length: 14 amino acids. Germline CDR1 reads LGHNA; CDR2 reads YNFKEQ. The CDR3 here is CASSTGSSSYEQYF. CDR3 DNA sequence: TGTGCCAGCAGCACCGGGAGTAGCTCCTACGAGCAGTACTTC.

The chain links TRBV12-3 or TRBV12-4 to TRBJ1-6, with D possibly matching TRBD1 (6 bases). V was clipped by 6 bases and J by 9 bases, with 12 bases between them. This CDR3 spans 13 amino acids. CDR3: CASRSGTPSPLHF. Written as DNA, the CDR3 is TGTGCCAGCAGATCCGGGACACCTTCACCCCTCCACTTT.

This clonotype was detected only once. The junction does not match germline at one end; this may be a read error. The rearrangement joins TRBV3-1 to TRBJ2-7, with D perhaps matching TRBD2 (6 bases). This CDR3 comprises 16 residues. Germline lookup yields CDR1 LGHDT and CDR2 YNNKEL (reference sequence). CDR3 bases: TGCGCCAGCAGCCAACCTAGAAGGAGGGGAGACTACGAGCAGTACTTC. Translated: CASSQPRRRGDYEQYF.

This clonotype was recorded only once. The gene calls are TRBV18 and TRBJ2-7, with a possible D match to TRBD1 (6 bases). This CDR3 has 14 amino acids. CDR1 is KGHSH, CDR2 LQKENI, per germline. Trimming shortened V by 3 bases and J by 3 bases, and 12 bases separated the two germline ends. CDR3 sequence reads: CASSPEQGSYEQYF. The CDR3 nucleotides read TGTGCCAGCTCACCGGAACAGGGAAGCTACGAGCAGTACTTC.

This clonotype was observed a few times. CDR3 DNA sequence: TGCGCCAGCAGCCGTTCGGGGACTAGCGGACAAGAGACCCAGTACTTC. This encodes CASSRSGTSGQETQYF. J is TRBJ2-5 and V is TRBV4-1, with 11 positions matching TRBD2. The CDR3 loop spans 16 amino acids. The V segment lost 4 bases and the J segment 2 bases; nucleotides outside the gene matches: 6. Germline V lookup: CDR1 MGHRA, CDR2 YSYEKL.

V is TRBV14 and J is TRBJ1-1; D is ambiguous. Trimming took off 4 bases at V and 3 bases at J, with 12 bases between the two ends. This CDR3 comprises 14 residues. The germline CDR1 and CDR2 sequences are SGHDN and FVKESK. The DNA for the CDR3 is TGTGCCAGCAGCCCCCGGGTGGCTGACACTGAAGCTTTCTTT. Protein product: CASSPRVADTEAFF.

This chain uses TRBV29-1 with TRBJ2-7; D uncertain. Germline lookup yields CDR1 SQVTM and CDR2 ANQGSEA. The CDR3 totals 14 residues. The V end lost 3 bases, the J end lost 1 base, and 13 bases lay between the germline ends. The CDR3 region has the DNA TGCAGCGTTGAGGTTAAGGCAGAATCCTACGAGCAGTACTTC. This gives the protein CSVEVKAESYEQYF.